The entry below describes one T cell receptor beta chain. Its antigen remains unknown. The sample comes from a study of CD8 T cells in ankylosing spondylitis. Study-wide points: Made up of about eight highly homologous variants, a TCR beta motif appeared characteristic of ankylosing spondylitis blood. CD8+ by phenotype, disease-linked clones were relatively rare in peripheral blood. Disease-linked clones were reportedly significantly enriched in matched ankylosing spondylitis synovial fluid.

TCRdb reprocessed the 5' RACE reads with MiXCR, giving one entry per CDR3 protein. The sample has around 770,000 distinct CDR3 sequences, about 10% seen once; the top ten hold roughly 0.51%. The ends were cut back, 4 bases at V and 2 bases at J, with 9 bases in the middle. Germline V CDR1 and CDR2: MNHNS, SASEGT. The CDR3 extends over 15 amino acids. The TCR comes from a male donor with ankylosing spondylitis. The sample taken for sequencing was blood, either unsorted or a sorted T cell fraction (not recorded which). The chain has TRBV6-1 and TRBJ2-6; D gene uncertain. CDR3 amino acids: CASSAQETGANVLTF. CDR3 DNA: TGTGCCAGCAGTGCCCAGGAGACTGGGGCCAACGTCCTGACTTTC.